The 17 T cell receptor beta chains in this list originate from one sample, sequenced in a study of regulatory T cells in long-lasting Graves disease. To make TCR beta libraries, researchers used iRepertoire HTBI primers and Arm-PCR of CDR3 regions. Each CDR3 protein is one row after TCRdb ran MiXCR on the multiplex PCR reads. This sample carries around 450,000 distinct CDR3 sequences, around a fifth of them seen once, and the ten largest clones take around 7%. This sample's time point: persistent/refractory GD, antithyroid drugs over 5 years with positive TRAb. PBMC-derived RNA was used for the TCR library. The specimen was peripheral blood mononuclear cells (PBMCs), collected when the disease was refractory, from a patient treated with antithyroid drugs. All receptors come from a female donor with Graves disease.

This sequence joins TRBV7-9 and TRBJ2-2; 7 bases fit TRBD2. The ends lost 3 bases at V and 0 bases at J; junction bases unmatched: 10. This CDR3 has 18 amino acids. From germline, CDR1 is SEHNR and CDR2 FQNEAQ (reference sequence). CDR3 loop: CASSLFSGLTSNTGELFF. DNA of the CDR3: TGTGCCAGCAGCTTGTTTAGCGGGCTCACTTCGAACACCGGGGAGCTGTTTTTT.

The chain recombines TRBV20-1 with TRBJ1-5, with no clear D. The CDR3 contains 15 residues. Germline V gene lookup returns CDR1 DFQATT and CDR2 SNEGSKA (reference sequence). V dropped 3 bases and J dropped 1 base, with 13 bases sitting between them. The chain's CDR3 is CSASGLRESNQPQHF. The CDR3 DNA reads TGCAGTGCTAGCGGTTTACGAGAGAGCAATCAGCCCCAGCATTTT.

The chain recombines TRBV9 with TRBJ1-6, with TRBD1 matching over 7 bases. V dropped 0 bases and J dropped 10; count of bases not matched to a gene: 10. This CDR3 spans 16 amino acids. Germline CDR1 and CDR2: SGDLS and YYNGEE. The CDR3 loop reads CASSVETGFGRSPLHF. In DNA form, the CDR3 reads TGTGCCAGCAGCGTAGAGACAGGGTTCGGGCGCTCACCCCTCCACTTT.

With respect to this clonotype: A far larger clone is one base from this, pointing to a likely read error. The chain employs TRBV12-3 or TRBV12-4 and TRBJ1-5, with a possible D match to TRBD1 (5 bases). The CDR3 runs to 12 residues. Trimming left V 5 bases short and J 7 bases short, with 9 bases between. The CDR3 spells CASSADSQPQHF. The CDR3 coding sequence is TGTGCCAGCAGTGCCGACAGCCAGCCCCAGCATTTT.

V and J are TRBV29-1 and TRBJ2-1; TRBD2 matches 8 bases. V was clipped by 1 base and J by 0 bases; unmatched bases: 20. The germline CDR1 and CDR2 sequences are SQVTM and ANQGSEA. This CDR3 has 21 amino acids. The CDR3 DNA is TGCAGCGTTGAAGGTATCGGGACACACCTACCCGGGACTAGCTCCTACAATGAGCAGTTCTTC. This codes for CSVEGIGTHLPGTSSYNEQFF.

Ten or more counts support this clonotype. The chain carries TRBV11-2 and TRBJ2-7, with 11 bases lining up with TRBD1. V shed 1 base and J 7 bases; nucleotides not matched to a gene: 12. The CDR3 covers 17 residues. The germline V gene has CDR1 SGHAT and CDR2 FQNNGV. CDR3 coding DNA: TGTGCCAGCAGCTTAGGAGGAGTGTGGACAGGGGGCTGGGAGCAGTACTTC. It specifies CASSLGGVWTGGWEQYF.

The chain recombines TRBV7-3 with TRBJ1-1; TRBD1 matches at 7 bases. Germline-derived CDR1 and CDR2 are SGHTA and FQGTGA. The CDR3 extends over 13 amino acids. V gave up 5 bases and J gave up 11 bases; unmatched junction bases: 11. For the CDR3, the DNA is TGTGCCAGCAGCGTTTCACAGGGGCGGGTCGCTTTCTTT. Protein sequence: CASSVSQGRVAFF.

CDR3: CASSQDASWLGGYTF. CDR3 DNA sequence: TGCGCCAGCAGCCAAGACGCCTCTTGGCTAGGTGGCTACACCTTC. The J gene is TRBJ1-2, the V gene TRBV4-3, with unresolved D. Germline assignment: CDR1 LGHNA and CDR2 YSLEER. The CDR3 spans 15 residues. Trimming pared 0 bases from V and 7 bases from J, leaving 15 bases between.

The chain combines TRBV10-3 with TRBJ2-1; TRBD2 matches at 9 bases. Germline trimming cut 0 bases from V and 9 bases from J; bases unmatched to any gene: 9. CDR1 is ENHRY and CDR2 is SYGVKD in the germline V gene. This CDR3 spans 16 amino acids. CDR3 sequence: CAISESIAGGPGEQFF. In DNA, the CDR3 is TGTGCCATCAGTGAGTCGATCGCGGGAGGGCCGGGTGAGCAGTTCTTC.

Many counts were recorded for this clonotype. V is TRBV6-2 or TRBV6-3 and J is TRBJ1-4; 8 bases match TRBD1. V was pared by 3 bases and J by 6 bases, with 6 bases of the junction left unmatched. The CDR3 totals 15 residues. Germline V lookup: CDR1 MNHEY, CDR2 SVGEGT. The CDR3 coding sequence is TGTGCCAGCAGTTATGGGAGACAGGGGTATGAAAAACTGTTTTTT. Residues: CASSYGRQGYEKLFF.

The chain carries TRBV28 and TRBJ2-3; 14 positions agree with TRBD2. This CDR3 is 13 amino acids long. The V segment lost 10 bases and the J segment 7 bases; nucleotides outside the gene matches: 4. The germline V gene has CDR1 MDHEN and CDR2 SYDVKM. The CDR3, as DNA: TGTGCCACCGGGACTAGCGGGGGATATACGCAGTATTTT. Amino acid sequence: CATGTSGGYTQYF. The variable domain in full, with the rest retrieved from reference TRBV28 and TRBJ2-3, is DVKVTQSSRYLVKRTGEKVFLECVQDMDHENMFWYRQDPGLGLRLIYFSYDVKMKEKGDIPEGYSVSREKKERFSLILESASTNQTSMYLCATGTSGGYTQYFGPGTRLTVL.

V usage is TRBV7-8 and J usage is TRBJ1-6; the match to TRBD1 covers 8 bases. Trimming cost V 1 base and J 5 bases; bases outside gene matches: 7. The germline V gene encodes CDR1 SGHVS and CDR2 FQNEAQ. The CDR3 contains 17 residues. For the CDR3, the DNA is TGTGCCAGCAGCTTAGGTACAGGGGGGTACAATAATTCACCCCTCCACTTT. Translating gives CASSLGTGGYNNSPLHF.

V gene TRBV19 combines with J gene TRBJ1-5; a weak D match, TRBD1 (5 bases). The CDR3 runs to 15 residues. The ends were cut back, 2 bases at V and 2 bases at J, with 10 bases in the middle. Per the germline V gene, CDR1 is LNHDA and CDR2 is SQIVND (reference sequence). CDR3 sequence: CASSIKAGGNQPQHF. CDR3 bases: TGTGCCAGTAGTATAAAGGCGGGGGGCAATCAGCCCCAGCATTTT.

The chain joins TRBV7-9 to TRBJ2-7; TRBD2 matches at 10 bases. Germline CDR1 is SEHNR and CDR2 is FQNEAQ (reference sequence). With 4 bases clipped from V and 5 bases from J, the junction kept 5 bases outside the gene matches. The CDR3 is 14 amino acids. The CDR3 sequence: CASSWLAGEDEQYF. Written as DNA, the CDR3 is TGTGCCAGCAGCTGGCTAGCGGGAGAGGACGAGCAGTACTTC.

This clonotype has more than one count but fewer than ten. The V and J genes are TRBV4-1 and TRBJ2-7; D uncertain. V was pared by 0 bases and J by 6 bases, with 9 bases between. The CDR3 contains 13 residues. Germline loops: CDR1 MGHRA, CDR2 YSYEKL. CDR3 sequence: CASSQDYLREQYF. DNA for the CDR3: TGCGCCAGCAGCCAAGATTACCTTCGCGAGCAGTACTTC.

The chain joins TRBV7-9 to TRBJ2-7; TRBD1 is a possible D gene (6 bases). Per the germline V gene, CDR1 is SEHNR and CDR2 is FQNEAQ (reference sequence). Trimming took 3 bases from V and 0 from J, leaving 12 bases between them. The length of the CDR3 is 15 residues. The CDR3 sequence: CASSFSGRGSYEQYF. CDR3 DNA: TGTGCCAGCAGCTTTTCGGGCAGGGGCTCCTACGAGCAGTACTTC.

CDR3 DNA: TGTGCCAGCAGCTTAGTGGTGGATTCCTATAATTCACCCCTCCACTTT. The encoded protein is CASSLVVDSYNSPLHF. The rearrangement uses TRBV7-2 and TRBJ1-6; D is unclear. V lost 1 base, J lost 1 base, and 8 bases lay in between. CDR1 is SGHTA and CDR2 is FQGNSA in the germline V gene. The CDR3 has 16 amino acids.